The 14 T cell receptor beta chains below come from one sample, sequenced in a study of T cell changes during pregnancy in multiple sclerosis. Profiling relied on immunoSEQ multiplex PCR, and the TCRdb table lists in-frame clones only, not all of them. The sample lists roughly 60,000 clones, 75% to 95% occurring once. The source was peripheral blood, collected before pregnancy. The source is a female donor with multiple sclerosis, enrolled in a pregnancy study.

This clone appeared a single time. The chain uses TRBV18 and TRBJ1-1; D unclear. The germline CDR1 and CDR2 sequences are KGHSH and LQKENI. CDR3 length: 15 residues. V lost 3 bases and J 2 bases, leaving 13 bases between the germline ends. CDR3 region: CASSPLREANTEAFF. The CDR3 DNA sequence: TGTGCCAGCTCACCTCTCCGGGAAGCCAACACTGAAGCTTTCTTT.

The chain uses TRBV27 and TRBJ2-3; the match to TRBD2 covers 12 bases. V trimming: 4 bases; J trimming: 1 base; junction bases outside the gene matches: 15. This CDR3 has 20 amino acids. Germline V lookup: CDR1 MNHEY, CDR2 SMNVEV (reference sequence). The CDR3 coding sequence is TGTGCCAGCAGTTGGAGTTGGGATACTAGCGGGGGGTTCGGCACAGATACGCAGTATTTT. Translated: CASSWSWDTSGGFGTDTQYF.

This rearrangement joins TRBV4-3 to TRBJ2-1; a weak D match, TRBD2 (6 bases). V lost 4 bases and J 8 bases, leaving 12 bases between the germline ends. This CDR3 is built from 13 residues. CDR1 and CDR2 from the germline V gene are LGHNA and YSLEER. The CDR3 region is CASSPLATDEQFF. For the CDR3, the DNA is TGCGCCAGCAGCCCACTAGCCACCGATGAGCAGTTCTTC.

The chain joins TRBV7-2 to TRBJ2-3; D might be TRBD2 (6 bases). The CDR3 consists of 16 residues. CDR1 is SGHTA and CDR2 is FQGNSA in the germline V gene. Trimming removed 0 bases from V and 7 bases from J, with 17 bases in between. The CDR3 DNA follows: TGTGCCAGCAGCTTAGCCGGGTTTGCGGGGCGGTATACGCAGTATTTT. Translating it yields CASSLAGFAGRYTQYF.

V gene TRBV14 combines with J gene TRBJ2-4, with a weak D call TRBD1 (5 bases). Germline CDR1 reads SGHDN; CDR2 reads FVKESK. The CDR3 runs 17 residues. V lost 0 bases to trimming and J lost 3 bases, with 15 bases between them. CDR3 DNA sequence: TGTGCCAGCAGCCAAGAAGGGCAGGGATACCACAAAAACATTCAGTACTTC. It encodes CASSQEGQGYHKNIQYF.

The chain has TRBV19 and TRBJ1-2; D not certain. The CDR3 length is 13 residues. Trimming removed 3 bases from V and 8 bases from J, with 13 bases in between. CDR1 LNHDA and CDR2 SQIVND come from the germline V gene (reference sequence). CDR3 in DNA: TGTGCCAGTAGTATCCGCCGGGGTAGGGGCTACACCTTC. It codes for CASSIRRGRGYTF.

CDR3 protein: CATSGGLVTDTQYF. In DNA, the CDR3 is TGTGCCACTAGCGGGGGGTTGGTCACAGATACGCAGTATTTT. The chain carries TRBV6-5 and TRBJ2-3, with 11 nucleotides matching TRBD2. In germline, CDR1 is MNHEY, CDR2 SVGAGI. The CDR3 spans 14 residues. V was pared by 10 bases and J by 2 bases, with 5 bases of the junction left unmatched.

The gene calls are TRBV18 and TRBJ1-1, with D perhaps matching TRBD1 (6 bases). V was trimmed by 4 bases and J by 4 bases, leaving 13 bases between them. The germline gives CDR1 KGHSH, CDR2 LQKENI. The CDR3 is made up of 14 amino acids. CDR3 in amino acids: CASSQLDRITEAFF. As DNA, the CDR3 is TGTGCCAGCTCACAACTAGACAGGATCACTGAAGCTTTCTTT. The complete variable domain, with remaining parts taken from reference TRBV18 and TRBJ1-1, reads NAGVMQNPRHLVRRRGQEARLRCSPMKGHSHVYWYRQLPEEGLKFMVYLQKENIIDESGMPKERFSAEFPKEGPSILRIQQVVRGDSAAYFCASSQLDRITEAFFGQGTRLTVV.

This rearrangement joins TRBV7-6 to TRBJ2-5, with TRBD2 identical over 14 bases. V was clipped by 5 bases and J by 0 bases; unmatched bases: 11. From germline, CDR1 is SGHVS and CDR2 FNYEAQ. This CDR3 contains 19 residues. The DNA for the CDR3 is TGTGCCAGCAGCCGCAGACTAGCGGGGGGGCCTCGGTACCAAGAGACCCAGTACTTC. Translating gives CASSRRLAGGPRYQETQYF.

V and J are TRBV5-5 and TRBJ1-2; 8 bases are shared with TRBD1. CDR3 length: 15 amino acids. CDR1 SGHKS and CDR2 YYEKEE come from the germline V gene (reference sequence). With 4 bases clipped from V and 6 bases from J, the junction kept 11 bases outside the gene matches. CDR3 DNA sequence: TGTGCCAGCAGCCCCTTCACAGGGGGGAGGGATGGCTACACCTTC. Translating gives CASSPFTGGRDGYTF.

The chain uses TRBV11-2 and TRBJ1-5, with D possibly TRBD1 on 5 matching bases. The V and J ends lost 5 bases and 13 bases respectively, with 15 bases between them. The germline V gene encodes CDR1 SGHAT and CDR2 FQNNGV. This CDR3 has 12 amino acids. The CDR3 region has the DNA TGTGCCAGCAGCCAGGACGGGGGGTTACAGCATTTT. Translation: CASSQDGGLQHF.

The V and J genes are TRBV6-5 and TRBJ2-5; 11 positions agree with TRBD1. The V segment lost 6 bases and the J segment 4 bases; nucleotides outside the gene matches: 4. From germline, CDR1 is MNHEY and CDR2 SVGAGI. The CDR3 extends over 14 amino acids. In nucleotides, the CDR3 is TGTGCCAGCAGCCAAGGGACAGGGGGAGAGACCCAGTACTTC. Protein: CASSQGTGGETQYF.

There are a few counts of this clone. The chain carries TRBV18 and TRBJ1-1; 9 nucleotides align to TRBD1. Losses at the gene ends were 5 bases for V and 5 bases for J; bases not matched to a gene: 6. Germline CDR1 reads KGHSH; CDR2 reads LQKENI. This CDR3 region has 14 residues. The CDR3 loop is CASSSGQGGTEAFF. CDR3 nucleotide sequence: TGTGCCAGCTCATCGGGACAGGGAGGGACTGAAGCTTTCTTT.

The chain couples TRBV10-3 to TRBJ2-3; 7 bases agree with TRBD1. Germline CDR1 ENHRY, CDR2 SYGVKD. J gave up 0 bases and V 4 bases, and 7 bases lay outside the gene matches. CDR3 length equals 16 residues. This CDR3 reads CAISGIAGGSTDTQYF. In DNA, the CDR3 is TGTGCCATCAGTGGGATTGCAGGGGGAAGCACAGATACGCAGTATTTT.